This is a list of T cell receptor beta chains from one sample in a study of OX40 agonist ivuxolimab in advanced cancers. Assay: immunoSEQ multiplex PCR; the TCRdb copy retains only in-frame clones and omits some. The table includes around 44,000 clones, approximately 84% detected once. The sample here was CD4+ or CD8+ T cells sorted from blood, taken in a trial of the OX40 agonist ivuxolimab. The receptors were sampled from an adult with an advanced solid tumor such as melanoma, head and neck, liver or kidney cancer. Each CDR3 is given with its conserved first and last residue. D genes are given only for firm matches. Clone size, where shown, is once, few, many, or a class for clones that have expanded.

d_call j_call v_call clone_size cdr3_nt cdr3_aa
NA TRBJ2-6 TRBV18 NA TGTGCCAGCTCACCATTAGCCGGATCTAACTCTGGGGCCAACGTCCTGACTTTC CASSPLAGSNSGANVLTF
NA TRBJ2-1 TRBV28 NA TGTGCCAGCTCTGGGGGAGGACTATCCTACAATGAGCAGTTCTTC CASSGGGLSYNEQFF
NA TRBJ2-7 TRBV18 NA TGTGCCAGCTCAACCCCGGGTCTCCAATCGGGCGAGCAGTACTTC CASSTPGLQSGEQYF
NA TRBJ1-1 TRBV5-6 once TGTGCCAGCAGCCGGGGACAATCGAACACTGAAGCTTTCTTT CASSRGQSNTEAFF
NA TRBJ1-1 TRBV14 few TGTGCCAGCAGCCAAATTAGCAGGAACACTGAAGCTTTCTTT CASSQISRNTEAFF
NA TRBJ2-1 TRBV28 NA TGTGCCAGCAGTAGAACACTAGACAATGAGCAGTTCTTC CASSRTLDNEQFF
NA TRBJ1-6 TRBV28 NA TGTGCCAGCAGGTACGGCTTCGGCTCACCCCTCCACTTT CASRYGFGSPLHF
NA TRBJ2-7 TRBV2 NA TGTGCCAGCAGTAGCCGGGGCTACGAGCAGTACTTC CASSSRGYEQYF
NA TRBJ1-3 TRBV20-1 NA TGCAGTGCCAGGGGTGGAAACACCATATATTTT CSARGGNTIYF
TRBD1 TRBJ1-3 TRBV18 NA TGTGCCAGCTCACCACCGAACAGGGGAGTTGGAAACACCATATATTTT CASSPPNRGVGNTIYF
TRBD1 TRBJ1-5 TRBV6-1 NA TGTGCCAGCACCTCGACAGGGGTAGGTCAGCCCCAGCATTTT CASTSTGVGQPQHF
TRBD1 TRBJ1-2 TRBV19 NA TGTGCCAGTAGCAAGCGCGAGGGGGCCCGTTATGGCTACACCTTC CASSKREGARYGYTF
NA TRBJ2-7 TRBV6-6 NA TGTGCCAGCTCCTCCCCAGGGGCCTACGAGCAGTACTTC CASSSPGAYEQYF
NA TRBJ2-5 TRBV5-4 few TGTGCCAGCAGCTTGGAAGAGACCCAGTACTTC CASSLEETQYF
NA TRBJ2-7 TRBV7-2 NA TGTGCCAGCAGCCGCTATTCCAGGGGGGAGTTCGAGCAGTACTTC CASSRYSRGEFEQYF
TRBD2 TRBJ2-1 TRBV5-1 NA TGCGCCAGCAGCCCAGAAGTCTCCCCTAGCGGGGGGGCGAGCTCCTACAATGAGCAGTTCTTC CASSPEVSPSGGASSYNEQFF
TRBD2 TRBJ2-6 TRBV11-2 NA TGTGCCAGCAGCTTAACTAGCGGGAGTGGTGGGGCCAACGTCCTGACTTTC CASSLTSGSGGANVLTF